The sequence of this T cell receptor (beta chain) was determined in a study of PD-1 blockade in classical Hodgkin lymphoma. Using immunoSEQ multiplex PCR, the repertoire was profiled, and TCRdb retains in-frame clones only, with some absent. The sample shows some 25,000 clones, approximately 68% of them seen only once. Sample time point: cycle 4 day 1 (C4D1), after 6 weeks of nivolumab. Brentuximab vedotin exposure varied, and every patient relapsed after autologous stem cell transplantation. V was pared by 6 bases and J by 2 bases, with 12 bases between. CDR3 length: 14 amino acids. The germline V gene encodes CDR1 SNHLY and CDR2 FYNNEI.

The starting material was peripheral blood mononuclear cells (PBMCs), obtained before the fourth cycle of nivolumab. This TCR was recovered from a human donor with classical Hodgkin lymphoma. V gene TRBV2 combines with J gene TRBJ2-3, with D possibly being TRBD2 (7 bases). CDR3 loop: CASSLGGATDTQYF. DNA of the CDR3: TGTGCCAGCAGCTTAGGGGGGGCCACAGATACGCAGTATTTT.